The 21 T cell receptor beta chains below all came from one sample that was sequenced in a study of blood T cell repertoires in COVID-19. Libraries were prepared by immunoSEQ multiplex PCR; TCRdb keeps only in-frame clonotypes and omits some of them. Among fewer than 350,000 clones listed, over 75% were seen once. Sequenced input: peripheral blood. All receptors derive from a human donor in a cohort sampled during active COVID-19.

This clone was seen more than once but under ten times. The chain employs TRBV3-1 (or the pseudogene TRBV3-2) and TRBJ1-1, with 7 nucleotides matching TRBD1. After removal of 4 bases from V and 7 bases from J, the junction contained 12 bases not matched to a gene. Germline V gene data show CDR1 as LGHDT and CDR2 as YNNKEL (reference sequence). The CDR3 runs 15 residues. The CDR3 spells CASSPRDRGLREAFF. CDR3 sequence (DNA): TGTGCCAGCAGCCCCCGGGACAGAGGGCTCCGTGAAGCTTTCTTT.

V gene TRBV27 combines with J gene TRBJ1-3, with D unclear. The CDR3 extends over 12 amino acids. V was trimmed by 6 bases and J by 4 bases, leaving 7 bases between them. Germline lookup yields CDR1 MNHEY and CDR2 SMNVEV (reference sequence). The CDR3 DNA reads TGTGCCAGCAGGGCCTCCGGAAACACCATATATTTT. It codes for CASRASGNTIYF.

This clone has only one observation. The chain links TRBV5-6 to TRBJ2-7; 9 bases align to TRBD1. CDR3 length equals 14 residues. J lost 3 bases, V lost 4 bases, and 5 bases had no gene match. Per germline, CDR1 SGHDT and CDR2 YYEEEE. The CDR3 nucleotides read TGTGCCAGCAGCATTGGGACAGGGAACTACGAGCAGTACTTC. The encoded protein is CASSIGTGNYEQYF. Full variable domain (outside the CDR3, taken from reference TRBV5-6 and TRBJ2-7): DAGVTQSPTHLIKTRGQQVTLRCSPKSGHDTVSWYQQALGQGPQFIFQYYEEEERQRGNFPDRFSGHQFPNYSSELNVNALLLGDSALYLCASSIGTGNYEQYFGPGTRLTVT.

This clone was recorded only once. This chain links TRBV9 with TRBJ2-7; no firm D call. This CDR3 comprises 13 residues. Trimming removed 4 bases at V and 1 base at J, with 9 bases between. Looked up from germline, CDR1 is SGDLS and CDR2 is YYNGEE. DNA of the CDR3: TGTGCCAGCAGCCCCCCGGGTTCCTACGAGCAGTACTTC. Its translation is CASSPPGSYEQYF. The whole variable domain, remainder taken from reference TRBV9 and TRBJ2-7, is DSGVTQTPKHLITATGQRVTLRCSPRSGDLSVYWYQQSLDQGLQFLIQYYNGEERAKGNILERFSAQQFPDLHSELNLSSLELGDSALYFCASSPPGSYEQYFGPGTRLTVT.

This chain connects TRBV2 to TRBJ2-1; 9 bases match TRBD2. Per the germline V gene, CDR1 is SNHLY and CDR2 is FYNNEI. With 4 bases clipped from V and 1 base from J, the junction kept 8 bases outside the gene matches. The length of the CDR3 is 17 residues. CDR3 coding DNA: TGTGCCAGCAGTGCAGCGGGGGGTCCCCGATCCTACAATGAGCAGTTCTTC. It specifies CASSAAGGPRSYNEQFF.

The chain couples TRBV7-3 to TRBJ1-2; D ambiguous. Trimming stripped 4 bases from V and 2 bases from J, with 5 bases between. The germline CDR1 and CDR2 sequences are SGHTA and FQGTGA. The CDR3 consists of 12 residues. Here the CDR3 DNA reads TGTGCCAGCAGCTCTAACAACTATGGCTACACCTTC. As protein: CASSSNNYGYTF.

The CDR3 loop is CASSDGPGSTDTQYF. The DNA for the CDR3 is TGTGCCAGCAGTGACGGGCCGGGGAGCACAGATACGCAGTATTTT. The V gene is TRBV6-1, the J gene TRBJ2-3; tentative D call: TRBD2 (5 bases). V shed 3 bases and J shed 0 bases, with 10 bases lying between them. CDR3 size: 15 residues. Germline loops: CDR1 MNHNS, CDR2 SASEGT.

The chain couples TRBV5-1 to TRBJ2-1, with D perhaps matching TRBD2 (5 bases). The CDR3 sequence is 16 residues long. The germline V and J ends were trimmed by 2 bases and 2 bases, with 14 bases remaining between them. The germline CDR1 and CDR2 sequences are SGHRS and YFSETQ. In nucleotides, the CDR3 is TGCGCCAGCAGCTTTGGAGGTCTCTACGCCTACAATGAGCAGTTCTTC. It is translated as CASSFGGLYAYNEQFF.

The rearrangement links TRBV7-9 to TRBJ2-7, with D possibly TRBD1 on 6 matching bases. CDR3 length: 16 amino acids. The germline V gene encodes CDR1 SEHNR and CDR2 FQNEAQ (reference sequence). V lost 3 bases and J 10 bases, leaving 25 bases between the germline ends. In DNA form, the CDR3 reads TGTGCCAGCAGCTTCTTCACCCCTTCCGACAGGAGATCTCAGTACTTC. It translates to CASSFFTPSDRRSQYF.

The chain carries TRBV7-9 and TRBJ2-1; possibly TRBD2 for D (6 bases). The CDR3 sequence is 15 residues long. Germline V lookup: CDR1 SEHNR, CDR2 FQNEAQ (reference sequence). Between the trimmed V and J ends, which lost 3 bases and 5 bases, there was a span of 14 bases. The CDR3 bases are TGTGCCAGCAGCTTCCGGGGACTCCCGGACAATGAGCAGTTCTTC. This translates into CASSFRGLPDNEQFF.

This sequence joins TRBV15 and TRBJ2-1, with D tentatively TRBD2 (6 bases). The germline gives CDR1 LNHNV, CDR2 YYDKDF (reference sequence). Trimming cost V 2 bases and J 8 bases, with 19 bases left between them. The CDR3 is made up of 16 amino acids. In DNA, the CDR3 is TGTGCCACCAGCAGACCCCCGGGGGAGGTTGGTGATGAGCAGTTCTTC. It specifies CATSRPPGEVGDEQFF.

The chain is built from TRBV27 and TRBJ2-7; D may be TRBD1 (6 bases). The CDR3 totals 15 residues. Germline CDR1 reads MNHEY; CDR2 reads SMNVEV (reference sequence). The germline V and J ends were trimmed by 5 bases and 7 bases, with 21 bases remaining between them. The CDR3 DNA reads TGTGCCAGCAGTCGCATCACAGGGACAAGTGGGGAGCAGTACTTC. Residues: CASSRITGTSGEQYF.

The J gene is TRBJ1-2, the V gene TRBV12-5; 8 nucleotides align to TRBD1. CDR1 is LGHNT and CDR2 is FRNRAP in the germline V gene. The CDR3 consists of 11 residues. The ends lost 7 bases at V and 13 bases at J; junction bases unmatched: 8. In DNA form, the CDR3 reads TGTGCTAGTGCCCCACGGACAGGGCTCACCTTC. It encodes CASAPRTGLTF.

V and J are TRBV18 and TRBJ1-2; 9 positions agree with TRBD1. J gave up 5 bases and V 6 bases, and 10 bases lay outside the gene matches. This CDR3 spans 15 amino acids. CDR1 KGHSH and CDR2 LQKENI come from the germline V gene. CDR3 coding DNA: TGTGCCAGCTCTCCCGGGACAGGGTTTGGGTATGGCTACACCTTC. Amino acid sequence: CASSPGTGFGYGYTF.

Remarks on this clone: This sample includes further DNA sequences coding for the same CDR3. CDR3 sequence (DNA): TGTGCCAGCAGCTTGAGCAGAGGCTCTGGAAACACCATATATTTT. Protein sequence: CASSLSRGSGNTIYF. This rearrangement joins TRBV5-4 to TRBJ1-3; the D is unclear. The CDR3 has 15 amino acids. Trimming took off 1 base at V and 0 bases at J, with 8 bases between the two ends. CDR1 is SGHNT, CDR2 YYREEE, per germline (reference sequence).

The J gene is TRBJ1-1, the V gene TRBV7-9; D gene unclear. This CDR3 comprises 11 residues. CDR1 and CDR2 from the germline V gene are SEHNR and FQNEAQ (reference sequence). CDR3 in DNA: TGTGTCCTAAGCGGACCTAGTGAAGCTTTCTTT. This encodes CVLSGPSEAFF.

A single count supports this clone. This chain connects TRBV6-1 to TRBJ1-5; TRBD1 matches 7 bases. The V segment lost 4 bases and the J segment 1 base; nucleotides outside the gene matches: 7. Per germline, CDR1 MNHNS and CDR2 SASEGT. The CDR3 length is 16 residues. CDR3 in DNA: TGTGCCAGCAGTGGCAGGGGGTCTCCAAGCAATCAGCCCCAGCATTTT. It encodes CASSGRGSPSNQPQHF.

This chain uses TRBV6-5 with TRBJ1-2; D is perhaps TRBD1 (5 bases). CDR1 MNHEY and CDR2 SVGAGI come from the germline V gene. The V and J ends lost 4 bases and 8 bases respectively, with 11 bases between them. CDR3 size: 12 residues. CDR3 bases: TGTGCCAGCAGTTTCAGGGTCGGAGGCTACACCTTC. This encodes CASSFRVGGYTF.

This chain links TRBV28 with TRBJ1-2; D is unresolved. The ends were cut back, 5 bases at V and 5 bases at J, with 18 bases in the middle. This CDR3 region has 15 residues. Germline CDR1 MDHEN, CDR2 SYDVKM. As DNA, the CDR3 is TGTGCCAGCAGTCCCGGATCTGGGCAGGTATATGGCTACACCTTC. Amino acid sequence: CASSPGSGQVYGYTF.

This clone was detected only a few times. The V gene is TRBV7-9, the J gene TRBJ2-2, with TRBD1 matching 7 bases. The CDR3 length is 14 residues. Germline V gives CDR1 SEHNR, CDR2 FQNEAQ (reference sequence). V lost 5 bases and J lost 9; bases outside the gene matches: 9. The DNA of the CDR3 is TGTGCCAGCAGCGTTGGGGACAGCAGAAGGGAGCTGTTTTTT. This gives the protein CASSVGDSRRELFF. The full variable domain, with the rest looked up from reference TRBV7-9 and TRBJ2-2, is DTGVSQNPRHKITKRGQNVTFRCDPISEHNRLYWYRQTLGQGPEFLTYFQNEAQLEKSRLLSDRFSAERPKGSFSTLEIQRTEQGDSAMYLCASSVGDSRRELFFGEGSRLTVL.

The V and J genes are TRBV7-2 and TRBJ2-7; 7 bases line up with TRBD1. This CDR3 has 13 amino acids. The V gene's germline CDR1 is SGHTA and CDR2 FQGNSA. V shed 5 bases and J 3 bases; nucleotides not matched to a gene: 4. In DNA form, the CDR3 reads TGTGCCAGCAGCCCGAGACAGGGCTACGAGCAGTACTTC. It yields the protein CASSPRQGYEQYF.